The rows below give T cell receptor beta chains drawn from one sample of a study of cytomegalovirus exposure and HLA in healthy donors. TCRdb's copy holds only in-frame clones and misses some; the assay was immunoSEQ multiplex PCR. The sample contains under 200,000 clones, roughly four fifths of which appear only once. Sequenced material: PBMCs. The receptors originated from a woman aged 18-29 years in good health and CMV-seronegative. Both conserved end residues are part of each CDR3.

V gene,CDR3 protein
TRBV6-6,CASRGAAQGPQFF
TRBV4-2,CASSQDQRPGSGNTIYF
TRBV30,CAWETGGGEKLFF
TRBV6-1,CASSEAGGSYEQYF
TRBV5-1,CASSLLAGGLTDTQYF
TRBV19,CASSTEWTGGLEAFF
TRBV5-6,CASSTYRASAKNIQYF
TRBV19,CASRPPSGMTGNTIYF
TRBV15,CATSSIDFSGNTIYF
TRBV6-5,CASSYSGQGGDEQYF
TRBV30,CAWGASGASAGRDTGELFF
TRBV6-6,CASSQGQETQYF
TRBV28,CASSSPPGLAGEVFDEQYF
TRBV28,CASSWENQPQHF
TRBV10-3,CAISESVSTETQYF
TRBV25-1,CASSEYSGVKTPYEQYF
TRBV19,CASSIRESDSHGYTF
TRBV29-1,CSGRGDTGELFF
TRBV18,CASSPQDLAKQYF
TRBV7-9,CASSYHLNTEAFF
TRBV4-3,CASSQDTYEQYF
TRBV30,CAWSPQGFNEKLFF
TRBV11-2,CASSLRAGESYNEQFF
TRBV30,CAWSLWREPGQEAGNTIYF
TRBV11-2,CASSGRDRGAVGYTF
TRBV28,CASSSSVPSEKLFF
TRBV19,CASSEDRANNSPLHF
TRBV9,CASSVDGYILNEQFF
TRBV7-2,CASSLVEAGNYGYTF
TRBV6-6,CASSGREEQYF
TRBV7-2,CASSLGTGRDTEAFF
TRBV6-6,CASRTDRGPNQPQHF
TRBV28,CASGTSGRPPYEQYF
TRBV7-2,CASSFRDRVLGGAFF
TRBV7-9,CSSSPSTDTQYF
TRBV4-3,CASSQDKGHEQYF
TRBV7-9,CSSSTHTYEQYF
TRBV28,CASSAPDRYEQYF
TRBV27,CASSPNPELAGGSGTDTQYF
TRBV7-9,CASSEGTGVYEKLFF
TRBV4-1,CASSQEGLAPNEQFF
TRBV10-3,CAISGGTSEQFF
TRBV28,CASSRGGGKSGELFF
TRBV6-5,CASSYSTDTEAFF
TRBV28,CASSSGGTYGELFF
TRBV28,CASSSEGNTEAFF
TRBV21-1,CASSRKGDRVCRGRGETQYF
TRBV7-2,CASSLTPLAGFNEQFF
TRBV7-9,CSSSAVESGNTIYF
TRBV9,CASSEFTGTGNVYGYTF